The next 5 T cell receptor beta chains were all read from a single sample in a study of T cell clusters in autoimmune cytopenias. One tube held mixed TRB-A and TRB-B primer pools for touch-down PCR. TCRdb re-analyzed the multiplex PCR reads; it lists each CDR3 protein once, without DNA. This sample's table reports approximately 12,000 distinct CDR3 sequences. TRB amplification used 250 ng of peripheral blood genomic DNA. Sequenced input: peripheral blood. These receptors all stem from a human donor with an autoimmune cytopenia or autoimmune hepatitis (not recorded which).

This chain uses TRBV6-6 with TRBJ1-2. The CDR3 is made up of 15 amino acids. Germline CDR1 reads MNHNY; CDR2 reads SVGAGI (reference sequence). The CDR3 here is CASFSPTGRQYGYTF.

The rearrangement links TRBV6-2 or TRBV6-3 to TRBJ2-3. CDR3 size: 17 residues. Looked up from germline, CDR1 is MNHEY and CDR2 is SVGEGT. This CDR3 reads CASSAGVDPLATDTQYF.

The CDR3 sequence: CAWRDRGLSEAFF. The chain uses TRBV30 and TRBJ1-1; TCRdb designates TRBD1, a call that cannot be tested without DNA. Germline assignment: CDR1 GTSNPN and CDR2 SVGIG (reference sequence). The CDR3 sequence is 13 residues long.

The J gene is TRBJ1-2, the V gene TRBV6-2 or TRBV6-3. CDR1 is MNHEY, CDR2 SVGEGT, per germline. CDR3 length: 11 residues. The CDR3 reads CASTHSGGYTF.

The V and J genes are TRBV18 and TRBJ2-5; TCRdb outputs TRBD1, but without DNA this stays unchecked. Germline CDR1 is KGHSH and CDR2 is LQKENI. This CDR3 has 15 amino acids. The CDR3 region is CASRRGAGTLETQYF.